Below, 8 T cell receptor beta chains from the same sample are listed, as sequenced in a study of CD8+CD57+ T cells in acquired aplastic anemia. According to the study, genomic DNA was the template for TCR beta VDJ and CDR3 profiling. Via MiXCR, TCRdb re-called the reads, giving one row per CDR3 protein. The table lists about 40,000 distinct CDR3 sequences, approximately 57% of them singletons, with roughly three fifths in the top ten. Patients chosen for sequencing had shown CD8+CD57+ cell expansion by flow cytometry. The sequencing input was sorted CD4+, CD8+, or CD8+CD57+ T cells (not recorded which) from PBMCs. Receptor source: a human donor with aplastic anemia.

This chain connects TRBV20-1 to TRBJ2-5; TRBD2 aligns across 9 bases. The length of the CDR3 is 15 residues. Germline V CDR1 and CDR2: DFQATT, SNEGSKA (reference sequence). V dropped 6 bases and J dropped 1; count of bases not matched to a gene: 9. CDR3 DNA: TGCAGTGCCGCTGCGGGCGGGGGGGGCCAAGAGACCCAGTACTTC. Its translation is CSAAAGGGGQETQYF.

This chain uses TRBV19 with TRBJ2-7; 7 bases align to TRBD1. Per germline, CDR1 LNHDA and CDR2 SQIVND (reference sequence). The trim removed 10 bases at V and 3 bases at J, leaving 12 bases unmatched. The CDR3 is 14 residues long. CDR3: CATRTGTVIYEQYF. The CDR3 bases are TGTGCCACTAGGACCGGGACAGTGATCTACGAGCAGTACTTC. The whole variable domain, filled in from reference TRBV19 and TRBJ2-7, reads DGGITQSPKYLFRKEGQNVTLSCEQNLNHDAMYWYRQDPGQGLRLIYYSQIVNDFQKGDIAEGYSVSREKKESFPLTVTSAQKNPTAFYLCATRTGTVIYEQYFGPGTRLTVT.

This chain uses TRBV7-9 with TRBJ1-5; the D is unclear. Germline assignment: CDR1 SEHNR and CDR2 FQNEAQ (reference sequence). V shed 1 base and J shed 9 bases, with 7 bases lying between them. The CDR3 length is 12 residues. In nucleotides, the CDR3 is TGTGCCAGCAGCTTAGGGGGAATGCCCCAGCATTTT. Its protein is CASSLGGMPQHF.

This chain connects TRBV25-1 to TRBJ2-1; D is unresolved. V was pared by 8 bases and J by 12 bases, with 17 bases between. Germline V gene data show CDR1 as MGHDK and CDR2 as SYGVNS. There are 12 residues in the CDR3. CDR3 amino acids: CASQLEEGLQFF. The CDR3 nucleotides are TGTGCCAGCCAACTCGAGGAAGGCTTGCAGTTCTTC. The whole variable domain, filled in from reference TRBV25-1 and TRBJ2-1, reads EADIYQTPRYLVIGTGKKITLECSQTMGHDKMYWYQQDPGMELHLIHYSYGVNSTEKGDLSSESTVSRIRTEHFPLTLESARPSHTSQYLCASQLEEGLQFFGPGTRLTVL.

This chain uses TRBV25-1 with TRBJ1-2, with D unclear. The length of the CDR3 is 14 residues. CDR1 and CDR2 (germline): MGHDK, SYGVNS. Trimming pared 0 bases from V and 4 bases from J, leaving 9 bases between. CDR3 in amino acids: CASSEYSKSYGYTF. The CDR3 nucleotides read TGTGCCAGCAGTGAATATTCTAAATCCTATGGCTACACCTTC.

V and J are TRBV15 and TRBJ2-5; D may be TRBD2 (6 bases). The V gene's germline CDR1 is LNHNV and CDR2 YYDKDF (reference sequence). This CDR3 comprises 16 residues. The V end lost 3 bases, the J end lost 2 bases, and 16 bases lay between the germline ends. CDR3 bases: TGTGCCACCAGCAGTCCAAATGGGACTCCGCAAGAGACCCAGTACTTC. Translation: CATSSPNGTPQETQYF. Together with reference TRBV15 and TRBJ2-5, the CDR3 gives the full variable domain: DAMVIQNPRYQVTQFGKPVTLSCSQTLNHNVMYWYQQKSSQAPKLLFHYYDKDFNNEADTPDNFQSRRPNTSFCFLDIRSPGLGDTAMYLCATSSPNGTPQETQYFGPGTRLLVL.

The chain links TRBV2 to TRBJ1-1; D unclear. The CDR3 is 13 amino acids. Germline-derived CDR1 and CDR2 are SNHLY and FYNNEI. Trimming removed 6 bases at V and 2 bases at J, with 10 bases between. The CDR3 spells CASSERGNTEAFF. CDR3 nucleotide sequence: TGTGCCAGCAGCGAGAGAGGAAACACTGAAGCTTTCTTT.

On this clonotype: Relative to the germline gene, one junction end is altered; a read error may explain this. The J gene is TRBJ1-2, the V gene TRBV11-1, with D maybe TRBD1 (6 bases). The germline gives CDR1 SGHAT, CDR2 FQDESV (reference sequence). This CDR3 contains 15 residues. The CDR3 here is CASSQGGGVAYGYTF. CDR3 coding DNA: TGCGCCAGCAGCCAAGGGGGAGGGGTGGCCTATGGCTACACCTTC. Combining the CDR3 with reference TRBV11-1 and TRBJ1-2 gives the whole variable domain EAEVAQSPRYKITEKSQAVAFWCDPISGHATLYWYRQILGQGPELLVQFQDESVVDDSQLPKDRFSAERLKGVDSTLKIQPAELGDSAMYLCASSQGGGVAYGYTFGSGTRLTVV.